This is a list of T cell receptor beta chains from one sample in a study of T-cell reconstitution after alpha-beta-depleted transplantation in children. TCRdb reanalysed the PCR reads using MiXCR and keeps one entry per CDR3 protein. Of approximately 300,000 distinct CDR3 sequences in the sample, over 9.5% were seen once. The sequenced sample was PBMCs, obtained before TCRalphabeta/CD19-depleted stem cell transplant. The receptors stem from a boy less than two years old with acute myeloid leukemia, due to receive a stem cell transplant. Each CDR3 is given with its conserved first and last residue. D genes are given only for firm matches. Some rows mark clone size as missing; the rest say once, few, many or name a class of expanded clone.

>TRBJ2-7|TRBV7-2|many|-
CASSLDKGGPYEQYF
TGTGCCAGCAGCTTAGATAAGGGGGGACCCTACGAGCAGTACTTC
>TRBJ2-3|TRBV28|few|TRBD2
CASSLSYSGGSTDTQYF
TGTGCCAGCAGTTTATCCTATAGCGGGGGAAGCACAGATACGCAGTATTTT
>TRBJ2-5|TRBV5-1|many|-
CASSYLGPWETQYF
TGCGCCAGCAGCTACCTAGGGCCCTGGGAGACCCAGTACTTC
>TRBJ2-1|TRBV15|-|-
CATSRDKGSYNEQFF
TGTGCCACCAGCAGAGACAAAGGATCCTACAATGAGCAGTTCTTC
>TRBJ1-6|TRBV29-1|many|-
CSAPMDRLVNSPLHF
TGCAGCGCCCCGATGGACAGACTCGTAAATTCACCCCTCCACTTT
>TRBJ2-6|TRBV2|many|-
CASRGVPGSGANVLTF
TGTGCCAGCAGGGGGGTCCCTGGCTCTGGGGCCAACGTCCTGACTTTC
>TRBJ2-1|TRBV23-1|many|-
CASSQSGSGDEQFF
TGCGCCAGCAGTCAATCGGGTAGCGGCGATGAGCAGTTCTTC
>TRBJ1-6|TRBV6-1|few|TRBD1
CASTDRDLRPLHF
TGTGCCAGCACCGACAGGGACCTCAGACCCCTCCACTTT
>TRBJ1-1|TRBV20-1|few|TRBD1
CSARGKGAAVEAFF
TGCAGTGCTAGAGGGAAGGGGGCGGCTGTTGAAGCTTTCTTT
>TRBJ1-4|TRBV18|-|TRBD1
CASSSRQGTNEKLFF
TGTGCCAGCTCATCCCGACAGGGCACTAATGAAAAACTGTTTTTT
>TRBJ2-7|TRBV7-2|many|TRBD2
CASSLAGLAGREQYF
TGTGCCAGCAGCTTAGCGGGACTAGCGGGCCGGGAGCAGTACTTC
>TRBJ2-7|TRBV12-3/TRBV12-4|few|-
CASSLGRGLGSYEQYF
TGTGCCAGCAGTTTAGGGCGGGGGCTCGGGTCCTACGAGCAGTACTTC
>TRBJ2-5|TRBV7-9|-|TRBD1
CASSRGTGGRETQYF
TGTGCCAGCAGCCGCGGGACAGGGGGGCGGGAGACCCAGTACTTC
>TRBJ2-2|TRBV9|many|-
CASSPPILAGELFF
TGTGCCAGCAGCCCCCCCATACTAGCCGGGGAGCTGTTTTTT
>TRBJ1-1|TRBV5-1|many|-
CASSHDRTEAFF
TGCGCCAGCAGCCACGACAGAACTGAAGCTTTCTTT
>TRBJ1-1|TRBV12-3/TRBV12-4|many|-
CASTPVSEAFF
TGTGCCAGCACCCCGGTTTCTGAAGCTTTCTTT
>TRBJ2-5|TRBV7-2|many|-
CASSLIPRGETQYF
TGTGCCAGCAGCTTAATACCAAGAGGAGAGACCCAGTACTTC
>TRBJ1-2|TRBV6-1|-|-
CASSEVPTETGYTF
TGTGCCAGCAGTGAGGTCCCGACCGAGACTGGCTACACCTTC
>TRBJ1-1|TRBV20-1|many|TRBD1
CSADRVGNTEAFF
TGCAGTGCGGACAGGGTGGGGAACACTGAAGCTTTCTTT
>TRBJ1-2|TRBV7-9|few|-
CASRPENYGYTF
TGTGCCAGCAGGCCGGAGAACTATGGCTACACCTTC
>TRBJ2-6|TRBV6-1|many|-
CASSESASGANVLTF
TGTGCCAGCAGTGAATCAGCCTCTGGGGCCAACGTCCTGACTTTC
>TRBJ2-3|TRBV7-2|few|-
CASRKHRTIDTDTQYF
TGTGCCAGCAGGAAACATCGGACTATCGACACAGATACGCAGTATTTT
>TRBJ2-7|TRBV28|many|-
CASSLPRTDYPNEQYF
TGTGCCAGCAGTTTACCTCGGACAGACTACCCTAACGAGCAGTACTTC
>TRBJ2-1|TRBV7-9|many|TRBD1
CASSPPGTGDHNEQFF
TGTGCCAGCAGCCCCCCCGGGACAGGGGATCACAATGAGCAGTTCTTC
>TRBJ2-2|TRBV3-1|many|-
CASSSRGGATGELFF
TGTGCCAGCAGCTCCAGGGGCGGGGCCACCGGGGAGCTGTTTTTT
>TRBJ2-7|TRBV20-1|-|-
CSARDPTSPRKYF
TGCAGTGCTAGAGACCCTACTAGCCCGCGGAAGTACTTC
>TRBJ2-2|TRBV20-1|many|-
CSANGEENTGELFF
TGCAGTGCTAACGGCGAAGAAAACACCGGGGAGCTGTTTTTT
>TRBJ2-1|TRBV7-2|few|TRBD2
CASSKTGTSGSSSYNEQFF
TGTGCCAGCAGCAAAACCGGGACTAGCGGGTCCAGCTCCTACAATGAGCAGTTCTTC
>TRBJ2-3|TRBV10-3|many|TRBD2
CAISEILGLAGGTDTQYF
TGTGCCATCAGTGAAATTCTAGGGCTAGCGGGGGGCACAGATACGCAGTATTTT
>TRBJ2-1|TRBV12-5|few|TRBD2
CASGLWATSGDNEQFF
TGTGCTAGTGGTTTGTGGGCGACTAGCGGTGACAATGAGCAGTTCTTC
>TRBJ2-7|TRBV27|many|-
CASSLMGGEQYF
TGTGCCAGCAGTTTAATGGGGGGCGAGCAGTACTTC
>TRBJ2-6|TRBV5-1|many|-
CASSLDERGGGANVLTF
TGCGCCAGCAGCCTTGACGAGAGGGGTGGAGGGGCCAACGTCCTGACTTTC
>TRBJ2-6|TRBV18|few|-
CASFSGESGANVLTF
TGTGCCAGCTTTTCCGGGGAGAGTGGGGCCAACGTCCTGACTTTC
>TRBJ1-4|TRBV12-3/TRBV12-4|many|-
CASRKTATNEKLFF
TGTGCCAGCAGGAAGACAGCGACTAATGAAAAACTGTTTTTT
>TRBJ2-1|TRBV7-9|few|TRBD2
CASSLRLAGGPGEQFF
TGTGCCAGCAGCTTAAGGCTAGCGGGGGGGCCGGGTGAGCAGTTCTTC
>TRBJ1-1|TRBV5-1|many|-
CASSLGSSTEAFF
TGCGCCAGCAGCTTGGGAAGTAGCACTGAAGCTTTCTTT
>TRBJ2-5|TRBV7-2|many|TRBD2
CASSLAVLAGIQETQYF
TGTGCCAGCAGCTTAGCGGTGCTAGCGGGTATTCAAGAGACCCAGTACTTC
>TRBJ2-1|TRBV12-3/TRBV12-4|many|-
CASSYYPLTYNEQFF
TGTGCCAGCAGTTACTACCCTCTAACTTACAATGAGCAGTTCTTC
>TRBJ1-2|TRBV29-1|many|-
CSVDGPRAGYGYTF
TGCAGCGTTGACGGTCCCAGGGCAGGCTATGGCTACACCTTC
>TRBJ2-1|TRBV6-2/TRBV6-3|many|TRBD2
CASSYSTSGAFTGQFF
TGTGCCAGCAGTTACTCCACTAGCGGGGCCTTCACTGGGCAGTTCTTC
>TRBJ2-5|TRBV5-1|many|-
CASSLAARGGQETQYF
TGCGCCAGCAGCTTGGCAGCCAGGGGAGGGCAAGAGACCCAGTACTTC
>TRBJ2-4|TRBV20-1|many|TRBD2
CSAIKEREGIDIQYF
TGCAGTGCTATTAAGGAGCGGGAGGGCATAGACATTCAGTACTTC
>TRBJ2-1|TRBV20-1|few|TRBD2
CSASSLAGDVSYNEQFF
TGCAGTGCTAGTTCCCTAGCGGGAGATGTCTCCTACAATGAGCAGTTCTTC
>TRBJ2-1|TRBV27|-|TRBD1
CASSPPGQGSYNEQFF
TGTGCCAGCAGTCCACCGGGACAGGGGTCGTACAATGAGCAGTTCTTC
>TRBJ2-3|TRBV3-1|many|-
CASSQESRNTDTQYF
TGTGCCAGCAGCCAAGAGTCTAGAAACACAGATACGCAGTATTTT
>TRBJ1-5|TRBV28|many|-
CASSPRGGPGNQPQHF
TGTGCCAGCAGTCCTAGAGGGGGTCCGGGCAATCAGCCCCAGCATTTT
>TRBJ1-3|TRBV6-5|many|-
CASSYSWAAGNTIYF
TGTGCCAGCAGTTACTCTTGGGCGGCTGGAAACACCATATATTTT
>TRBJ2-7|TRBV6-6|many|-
CASSYGGPYEQYF
TGTGCCAGCAGTTACGGGGGGCCCTACGAGCAGTACTTC